Reported below is one TCR beta chain. This entry belongs to a study of shared clonotypes between healthy human individuals. Clones were sequenced by immunoSEQ multiplex PCR, and TCRdb holds only the in-frame ones, with some missing. The sample includes over a million clones, around 75% of them seen just once. The receptor's source is a young man in good health. Sequencing was performed on memory CD4+ T cells sorted from blood. The sample's subset: CD45RA-negative fraction.

CDR3 amino acids: CASSGHSRNSPLHF. CDR3 bases: TGTGCCAGCAGTGGTCACAGCAGGAATTCACCCCTCCACTTT. The gene calls are TRBV2 and TRBJ1-6; D uncertain. V shed 4 bases and J shed 7 bases, with 11 bases lying between them. The CDR3 totals 14 residues. The germline V gene encodes CDR1 SNHLY and CDR2 FYNNEI.